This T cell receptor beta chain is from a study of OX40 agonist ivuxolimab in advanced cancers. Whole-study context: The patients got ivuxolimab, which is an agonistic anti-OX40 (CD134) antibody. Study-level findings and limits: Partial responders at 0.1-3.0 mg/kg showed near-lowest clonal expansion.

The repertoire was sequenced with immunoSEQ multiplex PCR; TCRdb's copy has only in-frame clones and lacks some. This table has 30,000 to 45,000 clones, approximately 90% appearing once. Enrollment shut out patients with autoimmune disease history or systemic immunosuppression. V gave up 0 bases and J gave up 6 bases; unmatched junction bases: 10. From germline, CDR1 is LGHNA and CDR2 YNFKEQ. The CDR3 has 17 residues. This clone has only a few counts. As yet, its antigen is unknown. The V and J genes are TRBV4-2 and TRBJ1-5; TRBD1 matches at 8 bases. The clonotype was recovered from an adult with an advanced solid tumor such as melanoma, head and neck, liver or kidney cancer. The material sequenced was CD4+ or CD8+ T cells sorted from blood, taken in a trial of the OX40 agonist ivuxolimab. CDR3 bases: TGTGCCAGCAGCCAAGACCCGGCAGGGGGCGCGGGTCAGCCCCAGCATTTT. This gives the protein CASSQDPAGGAGQPQHF.